This TCR beta chain was retrieved from a study of blood T cell repertoires in COVID-19. Background on the study: Samples came from the United States, Italy and Spain, spanning acute and convalescent COVID-19.

This clone appeared a single time. As processed by the authors: Researchers report that nucleated cell counts were estimated from reference gene primer amplification. TCRdb's copy holds only in-frame clones and misses some; the assay was immunoSEQ multiplex PCR. V, J and clone size derive from that table, while D and trimming were established from the DNA sequence. The table lists about 200,000 clones, 65% to 85% of them singletons. Germline V gene sequence: CDR1 SGHTA, CDR2 FQGNSA. V dropped 4 bases and J dropped 6 bases, with 18 bases sitting between them. There are 15 residues in the CDR3. The TCR was taken from a woman older than 75 with acute or convalescent COVID-19. The V call is TRBV7-2, the J call TRBJ1-2; D perhaps matches TRBD1 (6 bases). The sequenced sample was peripheral blood. The CDR3 here is CASSSMTGPIHGYTF. The CDR3 nucleotides read TGTGCCAGCAGCTCGATGACAGGCCCCATCCATGGCTACACCTTC.